This T cell receptor beta chain derives from a study of CD8 T cells in ankylosing spondylitis. As regards this clonotype: What it binds is unknown.

Using its own MiXCR run on the 5' RACE reads, TCRdb lists one record per CDR3 protein. The sample has under 250,000 distinct CDR3 sequences, roughly a third seen once. Study conclusions and caveats: A TCR beta motif of fewer than 10 highly homologous variants seemed to mark ankylosing spondylitis blood. Some motif variants had been reported before (in reactive arthritis synovial fluid and blood). Significant enrichment of disease-linked clones was reported in matched ankylosing spondylitis synovial fluid. Clones linked to disease, bearing a CD8+ phenotype, were relatively rare in peripheral blood.

Sequencing was done on a sample of blood, either unsorted or a sorted T cell fraction (not recorded which). The TCR sequence derives from a male donor with ankylosing spondylitis or in good health (not recorded which).

The CDR3 DNA reads as TGCGCCAGCAGCCAAGTCGTGGTCCCTTTCTTCGGCAATGAGCAGTTCTTC. Residues: CASSQVVVPFFGNEQFF. The chain combines TRBV4-1 with TRBJ2-1, with unresolved D. Germline V lookup: CDR1 MGHRA, CDR2 YSYEKL. The CDR3 consists of 17 residues. Trimming took off 1 base at V and 6 bases at J, with 19 bases between the two ends.